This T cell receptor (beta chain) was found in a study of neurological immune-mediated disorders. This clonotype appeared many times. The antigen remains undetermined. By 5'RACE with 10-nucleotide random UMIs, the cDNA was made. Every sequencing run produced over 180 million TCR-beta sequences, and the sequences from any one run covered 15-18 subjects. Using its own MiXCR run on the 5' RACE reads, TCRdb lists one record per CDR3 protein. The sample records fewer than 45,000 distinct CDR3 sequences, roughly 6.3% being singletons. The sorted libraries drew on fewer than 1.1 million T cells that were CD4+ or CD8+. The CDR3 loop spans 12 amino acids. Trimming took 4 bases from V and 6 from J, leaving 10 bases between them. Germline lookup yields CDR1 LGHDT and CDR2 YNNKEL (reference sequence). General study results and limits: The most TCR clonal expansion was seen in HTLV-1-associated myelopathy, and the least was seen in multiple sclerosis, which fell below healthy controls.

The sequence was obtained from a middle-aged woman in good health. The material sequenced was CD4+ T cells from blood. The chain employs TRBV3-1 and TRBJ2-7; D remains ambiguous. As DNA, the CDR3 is TGTGCCAGCAGCCGACCCAAGGGCGAGCAGTACTTC. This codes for CASSRPKGEQYF.